Each of the 2 T cell receptor beta chains below was sequenced from the same sample in a study of human T cells and chemical hapten exposure. Time point noted: healthy volunteer bleed at 2 weeks. The template was total RNA from unfractionated whole blood. Each CDR3 protein gets one entry after TCRdb re-called the RACE reads with MiXCR. The sample holds approximately 97,000 distinct CDR3 sequences; approximately 9% are singletons and the top ten take about 3.1%. The sample taken for sequencing was whole blood. These receptor sequences come from a female donor in good health. Some clones in this sample may be carry-over from other donors' samples.

The rearrangement joins TRBV5-1 to TRBJ1-5, with 7 bases fitting TRBD1. The CDR3 spans 15 residues. Trimming cost V 1 base and J 1 base; bases outside gene matches: 2. Germline assignment: CDR1 SGHRS and CDR2 YFSETQ. Written as DNA, the CDR3 is TGCGCCAGCAGCTTGATGGGACAGAGCAATCAGCCCCAGCATTTT. The encoded protein is CASSLMGQSNQPQHF.

This clonotype came up a few times. The J gene is TRBJ2-7, the V gene TRBV5-6; TRBD1 agrees at 7 bases. CDR1 SGHDT and CDR2 YYEEEE come from the germline V gene. The CDR3 consists of 15 residues. The junction had 13 bases not matched to a gene; V was cut back by 3 bases and J by 7 bases. CDR3 in amino acids: CASSSRRQGAEEQYF. CDR3 DNA sequence: TGTGCCAGCAGCTCCCGAAGACAGGGTGCTGAGGAGCAGTACTTC. Complete variable domain (other parts from reference TRBV5-6 and TRBJ2-7): DAGVTQSPTHLIKTRGQQVTLRCSPKSGHDTVSWYQQALGQGPQFIFQYYEEEERQRGNFPDRFSGHQFPNYSSELNVNALLLGDSALYLCASSSRRQGAEEQYFGPGTRLTVT.